The rows below give T cell receptor beta chains drawn from one sample of a study of T-cell memory formation after mild COVID-19. TCRdb itself ran the 5' RACE reads through MiXCR, one entry per CDR3 protein. Of 500,000 to 650,000 distinct CDR3 sequences listed, less than 25% are singletons. The sample was PBMCs or a T cell subset sorted from them (not recorded which). Receptors originate from an adult woman who had mild COVID-19 (a few samples of this study predate the infection). Cell type and time point are not known. The CDR3 runs from the conserved cysteine through the conserved F or W. Each record gives: CDR3 DNA, CDR3 protein, J gene, D gene, V gene, clone size. The D gene is left open where the match is weak. Size is stated for part of the rows, as once, few or many counts, or as a class when the clone is expanded.

cdr3_nt: TGCGCCAGCAGCCACGCTCCGGGGCCGCGGAAGAAAAGCTCCTACGAGCAGTACTTC; cdr3_aa: CASSHAPGPRKKSSYEQYF; j_call: TRBJ2-7; d_call: -; v_call: TRBV4-1; clone_size: -
cdr3_nt: TGCAGTGCTAGGGCGAACTCGCCGGGAGGCAATCAGCCCCAGCATTTT; cdr3_aa: CSARANSPGGNQPQHF; j_call: TRBJ1-5; d_call: -; v_call: TRBV20-1; clone_size: few
cdr3_nt: TGTGCCAGCAGCCGACCAACAGGGGGGAATAATTCACCCCTCCACTTT; cdr3_aa: CASSRPTGGNNSPLHF; j_call: TRBJ1-6; d_call: TRBD1; v_call: TRBV7-9; clone_size: few
cdr3_nt: TGTGCCAGCAGCGTGGGGACAGCGCCGGTCTTGCAGTACTTC; cdr3_aa: CASSVGTAPVLQYF; j_call: TRBJ2-7; d_call: TRBD1; v_call: TRBV9; clone_size: -
cdr3_nt: TGTGCCAGCAGCTGGGACTACAGGGGAAAACTGTTTTTT; cdr3_aa: CASSWDYRGKLFF; j_call: TRBJ1-4; d_call: TRBD1; v_call: TRBV7-8; clone_size: -
cdr3_nt: TGTGCCAGCAGGATGTCCCTAAGGACAGATACGCAGTATTTT; cdr3_aa: CASRMSLRTDTQYF; j_call: TRBJ2-3; d_call: -; v_call: TRBV12-3/TRBV12-4; clone_size: many
cdr3_nt: TGTGCCACCAGTGATTCGGACAGATCTAGCGAGCAGTACTTC; cdr3_aa: CATSDSDRSSEQYF; j_call: TRBJ2-7; d_call: -; v_call: TRBV24-1; clone_size: few
cdr3_nt: TGTGCCAGCCGCTCCGGGACTAGCGGGGCCTACGAGCAGTACTTC; cdr3_aa: CASRSGTSGAYEQYF; j_call: TRBJ2-7; d_call: TRBD2; v_call: TRBV27; clone_size: -
cdr3_nt: TGTGCCAGCAGCCAAGTTTCGGAGAACTATGGCTACACCTTC; cdr3_aa: CASSQVSENYGYTF; j_call: TRBJ1-2; d_call: -; v_call: TRBV4-2; clone_size: -
cdr3_nt: TGTGCCAGCAGCTTAGGAATAGGGGAGGACACTGAAGCTTTCTTT; cdr3_aa: CASSLGIGEDTEAFF; j_call: TRBJ1-1; d_call: -; v_call: TRBV7-9; clone_size: many
cdr3_nt: TGTGCCAGCAGCTCTCAGGGGGCTGCTAATGAAAAACTGTTTTTT; cdr3_aa: CASSSQGAANEKLFF; j_call: TRBJ1-4; d_call: TRBD1; v_call: TRBV7-9; clone_size: -
cdr3_nt: TGTGCCAGCGACAGGGAGGGTTATGGCTACACCTTC; cdr3_aa: CASDREGYGYTF; j_call: TRBJ1-2; d_call: TRBD1; v_call: TRBV2; clone_size: few
cdr3_nt: TGTGCCAGCAGCTTAGGGGCTAGTCAAGATACGCAGTATTTT; cdr3_aa: CASSLGASQDTQYF; j_call: TRBJ2-3; d_call: -; v_call: TRBV7-6; clone_size: few
cdr3_nt: TGCAGCGTCGCGACCGATTTATTAGCCACCGGGGAGCTGTTTTTT; cdr3_aa: CSVATDLLATGELFF; j_call: TRBJ2-2; d_call: -; v_call: TRBV29-1; clone_size: -
cdr3_nt: TGTGCCAGCAGGTTAGCGGAATCTAGCACAGATACGCAGTATTTT; cdr3_aa: CASRLAESSTDTQYF; j_call: TRBJ2-3; d_call: -; v_call: TRBV5-4; clone_size: few
cdr3_nt: TGTGCCACCAGCAGAGTGGCGTGGGAAAGGGGTAGCGGGAGGCTAACCTACGAGCAGTACTTC; cdr3_aa: CATSRVAWERGSGRLTYEQYF; j_call: TRBJ2-7; d_call: TRBD2; v_call: TRBV15; clone_size: few
cdr3_nt: TGCGCCAGCAGCTCAGGCCAGGTGGGGGACACTGAAGCTTTCTTT; cdr3_aa: CASSSGQVGDTEAFF; j_call: TRBJ1-1; d_call: -; v_call: TRBV5-1; clone_size: once
cdr3_nt: TGTGCCAGCTCACCAACAGGGGACGAGACCCAGTACTTC; cdr3_aa: CASSPTGDETQYF; j_call: TRBJ2-5; d_call: TRBD1; v_call: TRBV18; clone_size: few
cdr3_nt: TGTGCCAGCAGCCCGACTTCTAAACCGGTTGGGTACGAGCAGTACTTC; cdr3_aa: CASSPTSKPVGYEQYF; j_call: TRBJ2-7; d_call: -; v_call: TRBV7-3; clone_size: -
cdr3_nt: TGTGCCAGCAGCCCCGGACAGGGGACTTCAACTAATGAAAAACTGTTTTTT; cdr3_aa: CASSPGQGTSTNEKLFF; j_call: TRBJ1-4; d_call: TRBD1; v_call: TRBV11-3; clone_size: -
cdr3_nt: TGTGCCAGCAGCCCTGGGACTAGCGCAGATACGCAGTATTTT; cdr3_aa: CASSPGTSADTQYF; j_call: TRBJ2-3; d_call: TRBD2; v_call: TRBV7-2; clone_size: many
cdr3_nt: TGTGCCAGCAGCGTAGTCGGGGGCCCCTATGGCTACACCTTC; cdr3_aa: CASSVVGGPYGYTF; j_call: TRBJ1-2; d_call: -; v_call: TRBV9; clone_size: many
cdr3_nt: TGTGCCAGCAGTTTGCCAGGTTGGGAGCAGTACTTC; cdr3_aa: CASSLPGWEQYF; j_call: TRBJ2-7; d_call: -; v_call: TRBV12-3/TRBV12-4; clone_size: few
cdr3_nt: TGTGCCAGCAGCTTCTCCGGGGTATACTCCTACAATGAGCAGTTCTTC; cdr3_aa: CASSFSGVYSYNEQFF; j_call: TRBJ2-1; d_call: -; v_call: TRBV7-9; clone_size: -
cdr3_nt: TGTGCCAGCTCACCACGGACGCGGGCTGGCCCGAACACCGGGGAGCTGTTTTTT; cdr3_aa: CASSPRTRAGPNTGELFF; j_call: TRBJ2-2; d_call: -; v_call: TRBV18; clone_size: few
cdr3_nt: TGCAGCGTTTACCAGGGGGCGTATGGCTACACCTTC; cdr3_aa: CSVYQGAYGYTF; j_call: TRBJ1-2; d_call: TRBD1; v_call: TRBV29-1; clone_size: few
cdr3_nt: TGTGCCAGCAGCTCCGGGACTACCAGCTCCTACGAGCAGTACTTC; cdr3_aa: CASSSGTTSSYEQYF; j_call: TRBJ2-7; d_call: TRBD2; v_call: TRBV7-8; clone_size: many
cdr3_nt: TGTGCCAGTAGTATAGGATGGGGACGTCGGAACACTGAAGCTTTCTTT; cdr3_aa: CASSIGWGRRNTEAFF; j_call: TRBJ1-1; d_call: -; v_call: TRBV19; clone_size: few
cdr3_nt: TGTGCCAGCAGTTATCCTATAAGCGGGGCTAGCACAGATACGCAGTATTTT; cdr3_aa: CASSYPISGASTDTQYF; j_call: TRBJ2-3; d_call: TRBD2; v_call: TRBV6-2/TRBV6-3; clone_size: few